These 28 T cell receptor beta chains were all obtained from the same sample, sequenced in a study of CD4 T cells in relation to SARS-CoV-2 and coronaviruses. These TCRs are of unknown antigen specificity. Unexposed donor CD4+ T cells date from about 2011-2018, before the COVID-19 pandemic. Isolation of CD4+ T cells took place after approximately eleven days in culture. Using immunoSEQ multiplex PCR, the repertoire was profiled, and TCRdb retains in-frame clones only, with some absent. The table shows approximately 25,000 clones, with around four fifths occurring only once. Specimen: CD4+ T cells from PBMCs, cultured in vitro. The receptors originated from a human donor in good health.

The chain links TRBV30 to TRBJ1-6, with TRBD1 as a possible D gene (5 bases). Germline V CDR1 and CDR2: GTSNPN, SVGIG (reference sequence). The CDR3 runs to 14 residues. The ends were cut back, 4 bases at V and 8 bases at J, with 15 bases in the middle. In nucleotides, the CDR3 is TGTGCCTGGATGCCTGGCGAAGGGGATTCACCCCTCCACTTT. As protein: CAWMPGEGDSPLHF.

This clone was detected a few times. The chain has TRBV19 and TRBJ1-1; 7 nucleotides line up with TRBD1. Germline-derived CDR1 and CDR2 are LNHDA and SQIVND (reference sequence). The CDR3 sequence is 13 residues long. Unmatched junction bases numbered 1, after V lost 3 bases and J lost 3 bases. CDR3 sequence (DNA): TGTGCCAGTAGTATCACAGGGGACACTGAAGCTTTCTTT. Protein sequence: CASSITGDTEAFF. Full variable domain (missing parts from reference TRBV19 and TRBJ1-1): DGGITQSPKYLFRKEGQNVTLSCEQNLNHDAMYWYRQDPGQGLRLIYYSQIVNDFQKGDIAEGYSVSREKKESFPLTVTSAQKNPTAFYLCASSITGDTEAFFGQGTRLTVV.

The rearrangement joins TRBV6-5 to TRBJ1-1; the D gene is possibly TRBD1 (5 bases). Per germline, CDR1 MNHEY and CDR2 SVGAGI. This CDR3 comprises 15 residues. Trimming took 5 bases from V and 4 from J, leaving 17 bases between them. CDR3 amino acids: CASSLQAGSGTEAFF. CDR3 sequence (DNA): TGTGCCAGCAGTCTGCAGGCAGGGAGTGGCACTGAAGCTTTCTTT.

The CDR3 coding sequence is TGTGCCAGCAGCTTAGATCCCGCTAGCTCTATATATGAGCAGTTCTTC. It encodes CASSLDPASSIYEQFF. V is TRBV11-2 and J is TRBJ2-1; D perhaps matches TRBD2 (5 bases). V dropped 0 bases and J dropped 8 bases, with 17 bases sitting between them. From germline, CDR1 is SGHAT and CDR2 FQNNGV. The CDR3 has 16 amino acids.

Here the CDR3 DNA reads TGTGCCAGCAGCCCCTCGGGAACTAACTATGGCTACACCTTC. It is translated as CASSPSGTNYGYTF. This chain uses TRBV11-2 with TRBJ1-2, with unresolved D. V lost 5 bases and J 0 bases, leaving 10 bases between the germline ends. Germline-derived CDR1 and CDR2 are SGHAT and FQNNGV. This CDR3 has 14 amino acids. Together with reference TRBV11-2 and TRBJ1-2, the CDR3 gives the full variable domain: EAGVAQSPRYKIIEKRQSVAFWCNPISGHATLYWYQQILGQGPKLLIQFQNNGVVDDSQLPKDRFSAERLKGVDSTLKIQPAKLEDSAVYLCASSPSGTNYGYTFGSGTRLTVV.

There are a few counts of this clone. The chain recombines TRBV18 with TRBJ2-7; 9 bases are shared with TRBD1. This CDR3 is built from 13 residues. Germline V gives CDR1 KGHSH, CDR2 LQKENI. The J segment lost 4 bases and the V segment lost 8 bases, leaving 6 bases of the junction unmatched. The CDR3 DNA is TGTGCCAGCACTCCGGGACAGGGATACGAGCAGTACTTC. Translated, it gives CASTPGQGYEQYF.

This chain connects TRBV10-1 to TRBJ2-7; the D gene could be TRBD1 or TRBD2 (6 bases each). Trimming stripped 3 bases from V and 8 bases from J, with 20 bases between. The length of the CDR3 is 15 residues. Germline V gene data show CDR1 as WNHNN and CDR2 as SYGVQD (reference sequence). This CDR3 is CASSDNDPDRGQQYF. The CDR3 DNA is TGCGCCAGCAGTGATAACGATCCCGACCGGGGGCAGCAGTACTTC.

V usage is TRBV14 and J usage is TRBJ1-3; no clear D gene. This CDR3 comprises 17 residues. Germline V lookup: CDR1 SGHDN, CDR2 FVKESK. The V and J ends lost 3 bases and 1 base respectively, with 16 bases between them. CDR3 sequence: CASSQNHGRFSGNTIYF. The CDR3 coding sequence is TGTGCCAGCAGCCAGAACCACGGACGGTTTTCTGGAAACACCATATATTTT.

V and J are TRBV7-9 and TRBJ2-5; 7 bases align to TRBD2. Per germline, CDR1 SEHNR and CDR2 FQNEAQ (reference sequence). The CDR3 is 15 amino acids. V lost 6 bases to trimming and J lost 4 bases; unmatched junction nucleotides: 11. The chain's CDR3 is CASRSMLTSSETQYF. Here the CDR3 DNA reads TGTGCCAGCAGATCAATGCTGACTAGCTCAGAGACCCAGTACTTC.

V is TRBV19 and J is TRBJ1-3, with unresolved D. The germline V gene encodes CDR1 LNHDA and CDR2 SQIVND (reference sequence). The CDR3 consists of 15 residues. V was clipped by 3 bases and J by 4 bases, with 13 bases between them. The CDR3 nucleotides read TGTGCCAGTAGTATGACCCAGGTTAGGGGAAACACCATATATTTT. This encodes CASSMTQVRGNTIYF.

This clone was seen a single time. The DNA of the CDR3 is TGCGCCAGCAGCTATTGGAGCGGGGGCGGGGAGCTGTTTTTT. As protein: CASSYWSGGGELFF. This rearrangement joins TRBV4-1 to TRBJ2-2; 8 bases fit TRBD2. The V gene end was trimmed by 5 bases and the J gene end by 7 bases; junction bases not matched to a gene: 6. This CDR3 has 14 residues. Germline assignment: CDR1 MGHRA and CDR2 YSYEKL.

The rearrangement joins TRBV18 to TRBJ2-3, with 9 positions matching TRBD1. CDR3 size: 19 residues. Trimming removed 2 bases from V and 5 bases from J; junction bases left unmatched: 17. From germline, CDR1 is KGHSH and CDR2 LQKENI. Here the CDR3 reads CASSPIGTGTGGRKDTQYF. In DNA form, the CDR3 reads TGTGCCAGCTCACCAATCGGGACAGGGACTGGGGGGCGTAAAGATACGCAGTATTTT.

This chain connects TRBV7-7 to TRBJ2-7; D gene uncertain. Trimming removed 3 bases from V and 1 base from J, with 13 bases in between. The CDR3 contains 15 residues. Germline CDR1 and CDR2: SSHAT and FNYEAQ (reference sequence). The CDR3 DNA follows: TGTGCCAGCAGCTTCGGGTTAGACAAATCCTACGAGCAGTACTTC. Its translation: CASSFGLDKSYEQYF.

The J gene is TRBJ2-1, the V gene TRBV5-6, with unresolved D. Trimming cost V 0 bases and J 0 bases, with 13 bases left between them. The CDR3 runs 17 residues. Germline V gene sequence: CDR1 SGHDT, CDR2 YYEEEE. This chain's CDR3 is CASSLDLLRSSYNEQFF. The CDR3 DNA reads TGTGCCAGCAGCTTGGATCTACTGAGGAGCTCCTACAATGAGCAGTTCTTC. Based on the CDR3 plus reference TRBV5-6 and TRBJ2-1, the full variable domain is DAGVTQSPTHLIKTRGQQVTLRCSPKSGHDTVSWYQQALGQGPQFIFQYYEEEERQRGNFPDRFSGHQFPNYSSELNVNALLLGDSALYLCASSLDLLRSSYNEQFFGPGTRLTVL.

The CDR3 DNA is TGTGCCAGCAATGACAGGGGGTATACCGGGGAGCTGTTTTTT. Its translation: CASNDRGYTGELFF. The V gene is TRBV6-1, the J gene TRBJ2-2; 9 bases map to TRBD1. V lost 7 bases, J lost 5 bases, and 5 bases stayed unmatched. Germline values: CDR1 MNHNS, CDR2 SASEGT. CDR3 length equals 14 residues.

The chain employs TRBV3-1 (or the pseudogene TRBV3-2) and TRBJ2-7; D may be TRBD1 (7 bases). The germline CDR1 and CDR2 sequences are LGHDT and YNNKEL (reference sequence). V dropped 0 bases and J dropped 9 bases, with 18 bases sitting between them. This CDR3 is built from 15 residues. CDR3 DNA sequence: TGTGCCAGCAGCCAAGATGCAGGGGGGACCCCCGGGCAGTACTTC. It codes for CASSQDAGGTPGQYF.

The chain uses TRBV9 and TRBJ1-2, with D possibly matching TRBD1 (6 bases). CDR3 size: 15 residues. V lost 0 bases and J 4 bases, leaving 13 bases between the germline ends. The germline V gene has CDR1 SGDLS and CDR2 YYNGEE. CDR3 in amino acids: CASSVEGGLSYGYTF. CDR3 in DNA: TGTGCCAGCAGCGTAGAGGGGGGGCTTAGCTATGGCTACACCTTC.

The CDR3 sequence: CAISEDEGQGIRSYSNQPQHF. The CDR3 nucleotides are TGTGCCATCAGTGAGGACGAAGGACAGGGTATCCGAAGCTATAGCAATCAGCCCCAGCATTTT. The chain joins TRBV10-3 to TRBJ1-5, with TRBD1 matching 8 bases. The ends lost 2 bases at V and 0 bases at J; junction bases unmatched: 18. Germline V gene sequence: CDR1 ENHRY, CDR2 SYGVKD. The CDR3 covers 21 residues.

The genes are TRBV9 and TRBJ2-5; no reliable D call. Germline assignment: CDR1 SGDLS and CDR2 YYNGEE. The germline V and J ends were trimmed by 0 bases and 0 bases, with 12 bases remaining between them. This CDR3 region has 16 residues. The CDR3 DNA reads TGTGCCAGCAGCGTAGAGGGCAGTGGGTACCAAGAGACCCAGTACTTC. Its translation is CASSVEGSGYQETQYF.

V usage is TRBV7-3 and J usage is TRBJ2-5; 12 positions match TRBD2. With V trimmed by 8 bases and J by 5 bases, 12 bases remained unmatched. CDR1 SGHTA and CDR2 FQGTGA come from the germline V gene. The CDR3 runs to 16 residues. CDR3: CASSKSGLAGMETQYF. The CDR3, as DNA: TGTGCCAGCTCCAAGTCTGGACTAGCGGGAATGGAGACCCAGTACTTC.

V gene TRBV6-1 combines with J gene TRBJ2-3; the match to TRBD2 covers 7 bases. The length of the CDR3 is 17 residues. Looked up from germline, CDR1 is MNHNS and CDR2 is SASEGT. The trim removed 2 bases at V and 4 bases at J, leaving 12 bases unmatched. Here the CDR3 reads CASSEPRGRGPADTQYF. The CDR3 nucleotides read TGTGCCAGCAGTGAACCTCGCGGGAGAGGTCCGGCAGATACGCAGTATTTT.

The CDR3 nucleotides are TGTGCCAGCAGCGCCATGGCGGTCCAGTCCCAGCAGTACTTC. Amino acid sequence: CASSAMAVQSQQYF. This chain joins TRBV5-8 and TRBJ2-7; D remains ambiguous. Germline-derived CDR1 and CDR2 are SGHTS and YDEGEE. Trimming removed 4 bases at V and 8 bases at J, with 19 bases between. This CDR3 has 14 residues.

V usage is TRBV25-1 and J usage is TRBJ1-5; the D is unclear. The CDR3 is 14 residues long. CDR1 MGHDK and CDR2 SYGVNS come from the germline V gene. V dropped 8 bases and J dropped 3 bases, with 14 bases sitting between them. For the CDR3, the DNA is TGTGCCAGCGCAAGGAGGGTGGACAATCAGCCCCAGCATTTT. It specifies CASARRVDNQPQHF.

The chain recombines TRBV7-9 with TRBJ2-2; no definite D call. Looked up from germline, CDR1 is SEHNR and CDR2 is FQNEAQ (reference sequence). Trimming cost V 1 base and J 10 bases, with 7 bases left between them. This CDR3 contains 12 residues. CDR3 residues: CASSLGTSELFF. The CDR3, as DNA: TGTGCCAGCAGCTTAGGAACATCGGAGCTGTTTTTT. The full variable domain, its missing parts supplied by reference TRBV7-9 and TRBJ2-2, is DTGVSQNPRHKITKRGQNVTFRCDPISEHNRLYWYRQTLGQGPEFLTYFQNEAQLEKSRLLSDRFSAERPKGSFSTLEIQRTEQGDSAMYLCASSLGTSELFFGEGSRLTVL.

The chain links TRBV6-5 to TRBJ2-1; 9 nucleotides line up with TRBD2. Losses at the gene ends were 0 bases for V and 9 bases for J; bases not matched to a gene: 6. The CDR3 runs 15 residues. Germline V gene lookup returns CDR1 MNHEY and CDR2 SVGAGI. The CDR3 sequence is CASSYSLGAGGEQFF. The CDR3 DNA reads as TGTGCCAGCAGTTACTCATTGGGAGCGGGAGGTGAGCAGTTCTTC.

This chain connects TRBV5-6 to TRBJ1-4; D perhaps matches TRBD1 (6 bases). Trimming pared 1 base from V and 8 bases from J, leaving 12 bases between. The CDR3 covers 14 residues. The germline V gene encodes CDR1 SGHDT and CDR2 YYEEEE. The CDR3 region is CASSLTGNIEKLFF. The CDR3 region has the DNA TGTGCCAGCAGCTTGACAGGGAATATCGAAAAACTGTTTTTT.

This clone has only a few counts. The chain is built from TRBV28 and TRBJ1-1; D possibly corresponds to TRBD1 (6 bases). The germline CDR1 and CDR2 sequences are MDHEN and SYDVKM. The CDR3 spans 15 residues. The V and J ends lost 7 bases and 4 bases respectively, with 19 bases between them. CDR3 sequence: CASKPEGQGSTEAFF. CDR3 DNA sequence: TGTGCCAGCAAACCCGAGGGGCAGGGGAGCACTGAAGCTTTCTTT.

V is TRBV3-1 (or the pseudogene TRBV3-2) and J is TRBJ1-3; D gene uncertain. Between the trimmed V and J ends, which lost 7 bases and 4 bases, there was a span of 14 bases. The CDR3 loop spans 14 amino acids. Germline V CDR1 and CDR2: LGHDT, YNNKEL (reference sequence). The CDR3 bases are TGTGCCAGCAACCACCGGGTTGGGGGAAACACCATATATTTT. Translated: CASNHRVGGNTIYF.